The entry that follows covers one T cell receptor (beta chain) sequence. It lacks a known antigen. The input lacks base qualities; no much larger clone sits a single base away. At the junction V is shortened by 4 bases and J by 1 base, with 12 bases in between. The CDR3 measures 16 amino acids from cysteine to phenylalanine. Just the 48-base CDR3 DNA is kept, in frame starting at base 1. For CDR1 and CDR2, the germline V gene lists KGHDR and SFDVKD. TCRbeta CDR3 regions were amplified from genomic DNA using the immunoSEQ Assay, a bias-controlled multiplex PCR. In the paper's pipeline: Within the assay, amplification of reference gene primers was used to estimate how many nucleated cells each sample contained. To quantify the absolute abundance of each unique TCRbeta CDR3 rearrangement, sequence reads were collapsed and filtered. Productive Simpson clonality was computed per sample as the square root of Simpson's diversity index over productive rearrangements. The source is immuneACCESS, and TCRdb retained only in-frame sequences with V and J called. Part of the clones is not carried over; for the studies checked, unresolved V genes explain less than half of this, and the remainder is unexplained. The DNA was the basis for D and trimming; V, J and clone size are from that table. Present in this sample are 150,000 to 200,000 clones, more than 60% of which were seen just once. The ten largest account for 8.1% of the sample.

Whole blood was collected in K2EDTA tubes by collaborating institutions according to the institutions' own protocols. For TCRbeta analysis, collaborator samples were shipped as frozen whole blood, as isolated PBMCs, or as DNA extracted from either sample type. The data are from a study of blood T cell repertoires in COVID-19 (TCRdb year 2020). In terms of the full investigation: Samples covering the acute and convalescent phases of COVID-19 were provided by collaborators in the United States, Italy and Spain. The prospective study material was composed of cDNA or gDNA derived from T cells, B-cell-depleted T cells, or PBMCs. The repertoires were released in a freely available public database meant as a resource for research on the immune response to SARS-CoV-2. HLA class I and class II types, where available, came from metadata supplied by the sample provider rather than from assay-based typing. Subjects who had been exposed to COVID-19, were actively infected with it, or had recovered from it provided the deeply sampled blood TCRbeta repertoires that made up the dataset. A de-identified subject ID, COVID-19 status, age in years and sex were almost always included in the sample metadata. Samples came from the ongoing ImmuneRACE study (first 160 participants) plus 1,254 subjects from 6 global collaborators.

On the study overall, not on this receptor specifically: Clinical and demographic metadata were provided uncurated, with the amount varying by source and participant.

The rearranged chain carries TRBV24-1 and TRBJ2-2; the D gene is perhaps TRBD1, from 6 matching bases. Sequenced input: peripheral blood. This receptor was taken from a man between 60 and 70 years old with acute or convalescent COVID-19. The DNA sequence is TGTGCCACCAGTGACCCCGGGACATTGAACACCGGGGAGCTGTTTTTT. Translated, this is CATSDPGTLNTGELFF.